The clone carrying this T cell receptor (beta chain) was seen only a few times. Profiling relied on immunoSEQ multiplex PCR, and the TCRdb table lists in-frame clones only, not all of them. The sample yields 130,000 or so clones, 75% to 90% seen once. This sample is part of a study of T cell responses to AZD1222 COVID-19 vaccine. Germline loops: CDR1 SGHTS, CDR2 YDEGEE. V gave up 2 bases and J gave up 0 bases, with 12 bases separating them. The CDR3 extends over 16 amino acids. This TCR came from an adult in good health. The sequencing used peripheral blood, collected on day 0 of AZD1222 vaccination. V and J are TRBV5-8 and TRBJ2-1; TRBD1 or TRBD2 may be the D gene (5 bases each). The CDR3 spells CASSLWDGRSYNEQFF. CDR3 sequence (DNA): TGTGCCAGCAGCTTATGGGACGGTCGCTCCTACAATGAGCAGTTCTTC. Complete variable domain (other parts from reference TRBV5-8 and TRBJ2-1): EAGVTQSPTHLIKTRGQQATLRCSPISGHTSVYWYQQALGLGLQFLLWYDEGEERNRGNFPPRFSGRQFPNYSSELNVNALELEDSALYLCASSLWDGRSYNEQFFGPGTRLTVL.